The 7 T cell receptor beta chains in this list originate from one sample, sequenced in a study of blood T cell repertoires in COVID-19. Method: immunoSEQ multiplex PCR; TCRdb's copy keeps in-frame clones and lacks some. The sample shows about 240,000 clones, about 83% of them seen only once. Sequencing was carried out using peripheral blood. The receptors originated from a human donor in a cohort sampled during active COVID-19.

The chain has TRBV29-1 and TRBJ1-1; no firm D call. V dropped 1 base and J dropped 1 base, with 7 bases sitting between them. CDR1 SQVTM and CDR2 ANQGSEA come from the germline V gene. The CDR3 runs 13 residues. CDR3 nucleotides: TGCAGCGTTGAAGGCCAGGAGAACACTGAAGCTTTCTTT. It codes for CSVEGQENTEAFF.

This chain joins TRBV28 and TRBJ1-6; 9 bases are shared with TRBD1. The CDR3 is made up of 15 amino acids. V shed 6 bases and J 4 bases; nucleotides not matched to a gene: 4. Germline V lookup: CDR1 MDHEN, CDR2 SYDVKM. DNA of the CDR3: TGTGCCAGCAGAACCGGGACAGGGTATAATTCACCCCTCCACTTT. It yields the protein CASRTGTGYNSPLHF. The complete variable domain, with remaining parts taken from reference TRBV28 and TRBJ1-6, reads DVKVTQSSRYLVKRTGEKVFLECVQDMDHENMFWYRQDPGLGLRLIYFSYDVKMKEKGDIPEGYSVSREKKERFSLILESASTNQTSMYLCASRTGTGYNSPLHFGNGTRLTVT.

This chain uses TRBV27 with TRBJ2-1, with 12 bases fitting TRBD2. The V and J ends lost 5 bases and 3 bases, in that order; junction bases with no gene match: 8. CDR1 MNHEY and CDR2 SMNVEV come from the germline V gene (reference sequence). The CDR3 runs to 17 residues. DNA of the CDR3: TGTGCCAGCAGTCGCAGGACTAGCGGGACCTTCTACAATGAGCAGTTCTTC. It is translated as CASSRRTSGTFYNEQFF.

V is TRBV9 and J is TRBJ2-1; the D is unclear. This CDR3 comprises 12 residues. V dropped 4 bases and J dropped 10 bases, with 12 bases sitting between them. Per the germline V gene, CDR1 is SGDLS and CDR2 is YYNGEE. The CDR3 loop reads CASSYQNGEQFF. The CDR3 DNA sequence: TGTGCCAGCAGCTACCAGAATGGCGAGCAGTTCTTC. The full variable domain, completed using reference TRBV9 and TRBJ2-1, is DSGVTQTPKHLITATGQRVTLRCSPRSGDLSVYWYQQSLDQGLQFLIQYYNGEERAKGNILERFSAQQFPDLHSELNLSSLELGDSALYFCASSYQNGEQFFGPGTRLTVL.

The genes are TRBV19 and TRBJ1-1; D gene uncertain. The CDR3 extends over 15 amino acids. CDR1 and CDR2 (germline): LNHDA, SQIVND (reference sequence). V lost 6 bases, J lost 1 base, and 15 bases lay in between. The CDR3 reads CASSVAGSENTEAFF. CDR3 nucleotide sequence: TGTGCCAGTAGCGTAGCGGGATCTGAGAACACTGAAGCTTTCTTT.

The chain is built from TRBV6-5 and TRBJ2-7; possible D gene TRBD1, 5 bases. V was pared by 6 bases and J by 2 bases, with 17 bases between. Germline lookup yields CDR1 MNHEY and CDR2 SVGAGI. CDR3 length: 15 amino acids. The CDR3 bases are TGTGCCAGCAGCCGTCACAGGTCCGCTACCTACGAGCAGTACTTC. Protein product: CASSRHRSATYEQYF.

The chain combines TRBV28 with TRBJ2-7; a possible D gene is TRBD2 (5 bases). The CDR3 spans 14 residues. V was clipped by 7 bases and J by 3 bases, with 16 bases between them. CDR1 MDHEN and CDR2 SYDVKM come from the germline V gene. The CDR3 reads CASTPGSSLYEQYF. In DNA form, the CDR3 reads TGTGCCAGCACCCCGGGATCAAGTCTCTACGAGCAGTACTTC.